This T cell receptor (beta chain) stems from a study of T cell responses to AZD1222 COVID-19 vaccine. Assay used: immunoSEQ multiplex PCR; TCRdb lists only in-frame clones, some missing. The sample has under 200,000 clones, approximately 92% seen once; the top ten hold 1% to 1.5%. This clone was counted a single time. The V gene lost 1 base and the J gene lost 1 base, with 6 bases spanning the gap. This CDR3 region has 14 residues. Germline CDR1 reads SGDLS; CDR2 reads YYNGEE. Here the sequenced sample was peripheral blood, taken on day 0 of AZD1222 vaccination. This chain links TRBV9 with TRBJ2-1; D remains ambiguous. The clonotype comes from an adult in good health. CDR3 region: CASSVYGSYNEQFF. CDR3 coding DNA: TGTGCCAGCAGCGTATACGGATCCTACAATGAGCAGTTCTTC. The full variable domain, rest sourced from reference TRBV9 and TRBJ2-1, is DSGVTQTPKHLITATGQRVTLRCSPRSGDLSVYWYQQSLDQGLQFLIQYYNGEERAKGNILERFSAQQFPDLHSELNLSSLELGDSALYFCASSVYGSYNEQFFGPGTRLTVL.